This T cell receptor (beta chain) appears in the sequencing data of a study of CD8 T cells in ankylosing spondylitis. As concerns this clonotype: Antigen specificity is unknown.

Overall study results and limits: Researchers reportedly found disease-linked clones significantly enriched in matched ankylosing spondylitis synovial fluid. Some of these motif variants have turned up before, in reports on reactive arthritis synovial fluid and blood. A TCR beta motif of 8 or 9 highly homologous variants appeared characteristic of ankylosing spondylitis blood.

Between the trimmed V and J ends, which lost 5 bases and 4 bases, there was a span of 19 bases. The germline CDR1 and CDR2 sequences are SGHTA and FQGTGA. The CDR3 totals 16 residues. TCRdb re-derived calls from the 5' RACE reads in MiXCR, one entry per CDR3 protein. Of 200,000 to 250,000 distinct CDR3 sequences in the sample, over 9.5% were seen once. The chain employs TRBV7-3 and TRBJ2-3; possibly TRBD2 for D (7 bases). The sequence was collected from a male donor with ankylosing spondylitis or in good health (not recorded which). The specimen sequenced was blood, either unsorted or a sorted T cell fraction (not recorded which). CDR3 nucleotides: TGTGCCAGCAGCCCCCAGGGAGGGGGGCCGGCAGATACGCAGTATTTT. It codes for CASSPQGGGPADTQYF.